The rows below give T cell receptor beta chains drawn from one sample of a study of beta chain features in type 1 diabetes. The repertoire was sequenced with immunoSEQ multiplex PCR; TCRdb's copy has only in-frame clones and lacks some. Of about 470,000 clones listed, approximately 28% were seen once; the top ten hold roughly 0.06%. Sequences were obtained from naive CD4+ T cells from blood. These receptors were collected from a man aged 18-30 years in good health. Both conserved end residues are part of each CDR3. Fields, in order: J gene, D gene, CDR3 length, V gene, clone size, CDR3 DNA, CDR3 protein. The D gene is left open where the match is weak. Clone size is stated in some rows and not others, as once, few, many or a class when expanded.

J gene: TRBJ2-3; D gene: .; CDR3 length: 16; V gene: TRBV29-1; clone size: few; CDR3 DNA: TGCAGCGTTGAAGGCGGGCCCTCGATTGGCACAGATACGCAGTATTTT; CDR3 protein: CSVEGGPSIGTDTQYF
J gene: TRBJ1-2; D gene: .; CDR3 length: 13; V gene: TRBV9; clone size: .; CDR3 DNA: TGTGCCAGCACCGGGGCCCGGGACTATGGCTACACCTTC; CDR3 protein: CASTGARDYGYTF
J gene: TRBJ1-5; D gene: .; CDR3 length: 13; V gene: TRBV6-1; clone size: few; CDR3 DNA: TGTGCCAGCAGGTTGGACCTCAATCAGCCCCAGCATTTT; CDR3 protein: CASRLDLNQPQHF
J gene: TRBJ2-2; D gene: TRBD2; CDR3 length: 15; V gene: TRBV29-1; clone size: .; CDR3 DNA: TGCAGCGTTGGGTGGTGGCGGGAGACGACCGGGGAGCTGTTTTTT; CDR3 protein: CSVGWWRETTGELFF
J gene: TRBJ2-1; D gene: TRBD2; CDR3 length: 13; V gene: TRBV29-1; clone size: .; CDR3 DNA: TGCAGCGCTAGCGGGAGATTTGTCAATGAGCAGTTCTTC; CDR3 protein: CSASGRFVNEQFF
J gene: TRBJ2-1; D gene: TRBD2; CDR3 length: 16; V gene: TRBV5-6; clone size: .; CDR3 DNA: TGTGCCAGCAGATATGCCGGGACTAGCGTATACAATGAGCAGTTCTTC; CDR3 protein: CASRYAGTSVYNEQFF
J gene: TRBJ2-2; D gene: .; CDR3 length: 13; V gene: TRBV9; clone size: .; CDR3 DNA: TGTGCCAGCAGCCCGCGGGGTTTCGGGGAGCTGTTTTTT; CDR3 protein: CASSPRGFGELFF
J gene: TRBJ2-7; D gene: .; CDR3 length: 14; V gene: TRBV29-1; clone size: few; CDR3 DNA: TGCAGCGTTGAAACGACTGGCGGGGCCTACGAGCAGTACTTC; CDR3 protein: CSVETTGGAYEQYF
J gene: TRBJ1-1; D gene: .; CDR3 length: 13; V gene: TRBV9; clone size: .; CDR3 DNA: TGTGCCAGCAGCGTAGAGGTCGCGGCCAAAGCTTTCTTT; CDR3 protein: CASSVEVAAKAFF
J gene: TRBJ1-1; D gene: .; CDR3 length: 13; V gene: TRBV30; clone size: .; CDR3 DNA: TGTGCCTGGAGTCAGGGTCTGAACACTGAAGCTTTCTTT; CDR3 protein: CAWSQGLNTEAFF
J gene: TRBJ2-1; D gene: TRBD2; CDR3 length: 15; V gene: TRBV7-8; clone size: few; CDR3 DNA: TGTGCCAGCAGCCGCGGGACTAGCTCCTACAATGAGCAGTTCTTC; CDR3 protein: CASSRGTSSYNEQFF
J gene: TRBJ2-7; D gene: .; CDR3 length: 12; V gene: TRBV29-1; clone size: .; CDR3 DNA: TGCAGCGTTGAAGATCCCCGGGACCGTTTTTACTTC; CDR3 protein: CSVEDPRDRFYF
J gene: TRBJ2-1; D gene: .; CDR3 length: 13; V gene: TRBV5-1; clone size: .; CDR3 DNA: TGCGCCAGCAGCCCCCAGGGACCCTTGGAGCAGTTCTTC; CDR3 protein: CASSPQGPLEQFF
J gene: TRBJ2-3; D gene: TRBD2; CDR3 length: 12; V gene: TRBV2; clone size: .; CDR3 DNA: TGTGCCAGCGGGAGGGCCCGGGATACGCAGTATTTT; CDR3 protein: CASGRARDTQYF
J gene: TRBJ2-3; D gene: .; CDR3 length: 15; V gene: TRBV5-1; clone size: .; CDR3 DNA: TGCGCCAGCAGCCGCAAAGACAGAAGCACAGATACGCAGTATTTT; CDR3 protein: CASSRKDRSTDTQYF
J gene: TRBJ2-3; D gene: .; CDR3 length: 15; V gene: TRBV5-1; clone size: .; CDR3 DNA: TGCGCCAGCAGCTTGAGTCAGGCCCGCACAGATACGCAGTATTTT; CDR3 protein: CASSLSQARTDTQYF
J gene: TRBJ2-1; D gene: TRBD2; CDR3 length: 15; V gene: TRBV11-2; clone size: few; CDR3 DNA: TGTGCCAGCAGCTCCTTGGGCGGGAGCGAACCCAACCGGTTCTTC; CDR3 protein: CASSSLGGSEPNRFF
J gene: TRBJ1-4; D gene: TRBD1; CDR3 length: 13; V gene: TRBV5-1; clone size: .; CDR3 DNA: TGCGCCAGCAGCTGGACAGGGAAGGAAAAACTGTTTTTT; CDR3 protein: CASSWTGKEKLFF
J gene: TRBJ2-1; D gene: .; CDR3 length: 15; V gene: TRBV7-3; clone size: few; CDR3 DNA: TGTGCCAGCAGCGGTGAGGCCCACTCCTACAATGAGCAGTTCTTC; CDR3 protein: CASSGEAHSYNEQFF
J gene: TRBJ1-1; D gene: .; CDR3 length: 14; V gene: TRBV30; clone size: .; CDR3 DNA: TGTGCCTGGAGGGGCTTTTCCATGAACACTGAAGCTTTCTTT; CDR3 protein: CAWRGFSMNTEAFF
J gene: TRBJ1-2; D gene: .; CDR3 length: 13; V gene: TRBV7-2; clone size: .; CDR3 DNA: TGTGCCAGCAGCTTAGGACCAAGCGATGGCTACACCTTC; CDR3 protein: CASSLGPSDGYTF
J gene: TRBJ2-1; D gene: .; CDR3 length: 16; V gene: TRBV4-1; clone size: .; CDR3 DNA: TGCGCCAGCAGCCGAAGAGTATCGGAAACGTACAATGAGCAGTTCTTC; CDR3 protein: CASSRRVSETYNEQFF
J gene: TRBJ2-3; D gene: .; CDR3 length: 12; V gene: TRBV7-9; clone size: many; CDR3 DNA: TGTGCCAGCAGCTTTAGCACAGATACGCAGTATTTT; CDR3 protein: CASSFSTDTQYF
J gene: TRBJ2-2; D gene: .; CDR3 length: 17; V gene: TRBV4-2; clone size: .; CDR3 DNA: TGTGCCAGCAGCCGGAGTGCTGGAGGAGGATACACCGGGGAGCTGTTTTTT; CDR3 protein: CASSRSAGGGYTGELFF
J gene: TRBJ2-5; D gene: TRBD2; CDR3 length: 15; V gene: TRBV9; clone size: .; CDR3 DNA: TGTGCCAGCAGCTCGCGGACTAGCGGAGAAGAGACCCAGTACTTC; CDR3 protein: CASSSRTSGEETQYF
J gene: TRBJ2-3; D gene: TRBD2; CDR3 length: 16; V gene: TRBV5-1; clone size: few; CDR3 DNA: TGCGCCAGCAGCTTGGACTGGGGCGGGAGAGAAGATACGCAGTATTTT; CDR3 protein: CASSLDWGGREDTQYF
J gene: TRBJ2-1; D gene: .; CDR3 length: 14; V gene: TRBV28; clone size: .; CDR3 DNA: TGTGCCAGCAGTTCGACACGGGAATACAATGAGCAGTTCTTC; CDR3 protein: CASSSTREYNEQFF
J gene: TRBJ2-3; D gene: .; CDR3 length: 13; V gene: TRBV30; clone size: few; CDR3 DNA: TGTGCCTGGAGTCCGACGACTCTCGGGTCGCAGTATTTT; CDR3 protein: CAWSPTTLGSQYF